The clone carrying this TCR beta chain has just a few counts. Authors' analysis steps: Researchers report that nucleated cell counts were estimated from reference gene primer amplification. The repertoire was sequenced with immunoSEQ multiplex PCR; TCRdb's copy has only in-frame clones and lacks some. V, J and clone size reflect that table, while D and trimming were determined from the DNA. The table lists some 400,000 clones, approximately 80% of them singletons. Germline CDR1 and CDR2: SNHLY and FYNNEI. The CDR3 is 14 amino acids. The germline V and J ends were trimmed by 7 bases and 3 bases, with 13 bases remaining between them. The sample belongs to a study of blood T cell repertoires in COVID-19. On the study more broadly: Samples taken during acute and convalescent COVID-19 were collected in the United States, Italy and Spain. The analysed material was cDNA or gDNA that came from T cells, B-cell-depleted T cells, or PBMCs.

The sequenced material came from peripheral blood. V is TRBV2 and J is TRBJ1-5; possibly TRBD1 for D (5 bases). The source is a human donor with acute or convalescent COVID-19. The donor label of this sample is uncertain. Written as DNA, the CDR3 is TGTGCCAGCACGGGGGTTAACTACAATCAGCCCCAGCATTTT. It codes for CASTGVNYNQPQHF.